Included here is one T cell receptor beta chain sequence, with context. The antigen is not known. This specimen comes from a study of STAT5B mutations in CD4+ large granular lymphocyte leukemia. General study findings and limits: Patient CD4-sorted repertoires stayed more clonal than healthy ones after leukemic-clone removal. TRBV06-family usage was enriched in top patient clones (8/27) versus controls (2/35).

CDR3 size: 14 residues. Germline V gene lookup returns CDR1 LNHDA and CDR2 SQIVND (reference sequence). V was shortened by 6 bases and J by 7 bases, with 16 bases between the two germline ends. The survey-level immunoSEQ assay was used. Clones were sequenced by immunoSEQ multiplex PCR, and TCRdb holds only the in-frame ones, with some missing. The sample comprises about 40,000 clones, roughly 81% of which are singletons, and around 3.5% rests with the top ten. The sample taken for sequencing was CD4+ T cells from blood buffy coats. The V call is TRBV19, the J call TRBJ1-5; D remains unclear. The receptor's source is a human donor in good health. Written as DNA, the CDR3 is TGTGCCAGTAGCAATGGGCAGTTTGGACAGCCCCAGCATTTT. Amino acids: CASSNGQFGQPQHF.